This TCR beta chain was identified during a study of T cell changes during pregnancy in multiple sclerosis. Sequencing used immunoSEQ multiplex PCR; TCRdb keeps in-frame clones, though not all of them. The top ten clones hold approximately 0.62% of a sample with roughly 42,000 clones, 85% to 90% of them seen once. The CDR3 loop spans 15 amino acids. V dropped 9 bases and J dropped 0 bases, with 15 bases sitting between them. CDR1 is LNHDA, CDR2 SQIVND, per germline (reference sequence). This TCR was sampled from a female donor with multiple sclerosis, enrolled in a pregnancy study. The V call is TRBV19, the J call TRBJ1-3; possible D gene TRBD1, 5 bases. The sample was CD4+ T cells from peripheral blood mononuclear cells, taken in the first trimester of pregnancy. The CDR3 nucleotides read TGTGCCAGCTGCCCACCGGGGGTCTCTGGAAACACCATATATTTT. It yields the protein CASCPPGVSGNTIYF.